A single T cell receptor beta chain is shown here with its context. Participants' own reports of clinical history determined their cohort assignment. The data were obtained in a study of blood T cell repertoires in COVID-19. Study at large: Some COVID-19 samples were acute and others convalescent; all came from the United States, Italy and Spain.

Some clones are missing from TCRdb's copy, which holds only in-frame ones; the method was immunoSEQ multiplex PCR. The sample lists some 270,000 clones, 80% to 90% occurring once. This TCR came from a woman in her thirties who had recovered from COVID-19. Sequenced input: PBMCs or T cells enriched from blood (not recorded which).

The CDR3, as DNA: TGTGCCAGCAGTTACTCGACAGGGGAGAGGGTCTATGGCTACACCTTC. Translation: CASSYSTGERVYGYTF. The V call is TRBV6-5, the J call TRBJ1-2; 8 positions agree with TRBD1. CDR3 length: 16 amino acids. The V gene's germline CDR1 is MNHEY and CDR2 SVGAGI. V dropped 0 bases and J dropped 4; count of bases not matched to a gene: 7.